Sequencing of this T cell receptor (beta chain) was carried out in a study of T cell responses to AZD1222 COVID-19 vaccine. Findings and limits, study-wide: With two AZD1222 doses given, Spike-specific TCR breadth and depth both rose. Targeting of unmutated variant regions was reportedly seen in nearly half of spike-specific TCRs. It should be noted that donors were predominantly white British and more often female, and clonal diversity was possibly underestimated. Regions 160-218 and 743-854 held dominance among vaccine-associated CD4 TCRs, which spanned spike.

Sequencing used immunoSEQ multiplex PCR; TCRdb keeps in-frame clones, though not all of them. In the table there are roughly 180,000 clones, more than 75% of which are singletons. Germline V gene sequence: CDR1 LGHNT, CDR2 FRNRAP. The ends lost 4 bases at V and 5 bases at J; junction bases unmatched: 10. The CDR3 has 15 residues. Comment on this clone: Its antigen is not identified.

Sequenced material: peripheral blood, taken on day 0 of MenACWY control vaccination. The J gene is TRBJ2-5, the V gene TRBV12-5; the match to TRBD2 covers 7 bases. This sequence originates from an adult in good health. CDR3 region: CASGSGGSTKETQYF. Written as DNA, the CDR3 is TGTGCTAGTGGTTCGGGGGGTTCTACAAAGGAGACCCAGTACTTC.